This is a list of T cell receptor beta chains from one sample in a study of T-cell memory formation after mild COVID-19. MiXCR, applied by TCRdb to the 5' RACE reads, yields one record per CDR3 protein. In the table there are fewer than 700,000 distinct CDR3 sequences, roughly 18% of which are singletons. Sequenced input: PBMCs or a T cell subset sorted from them (not recorded which). These receptor sequences come from an adult woman who had mild COVID-19 (a few samples of this study predate the infection). Cell type and time point are not known. Each CDR3 is given with its conserved first and last residue. The D gene is left open where the match is weak. Clone size is given for some rows only: seen once, a few or many times, or a class if the clone is expanded.

clone_size: few
d_call: NA
v_call: TRBV12-3/TRBV12-4
cdr3_aa: CASSFYRTDTQYF

clone_size: NA
d_call: TRBD1
v_call: TRBV6-2/TRBV6-3
cdr3_aa: CASSYPPQGGYNEQFF

clone_size: few
d_call: TRBD2
v_call: TRBV20-1
cdr3_aa: CSAIPGGGVTGELFF

clone_size: NA
d_call: NA
v_call: TRBV7-2
cdr3_aa: CASKPDNEQFF

clone_size: NA
d_call: NA
v_call: TRBV20-1
cdr3_aa: CSANSGRVTTDTQYF

clone_size: many
d_call: NA
v_call: TRBV12-3/TRBV12-4
cdr3_aa: CASSFQGGHGYTF

clone_size: NA
d_call: NA
v_call: TRBV2
cdr3_aa: CASSERENTQYF

clone_size: NA
d_call: TRBD2
v_call: TRBV5-1
cdr3_aa: CASSLGTSGSGDYEQYF

clone_size: NA
d_call: TRBD1
v_call: TRBV5-6
cdr3_aa: CASSRDRGDEQYF

clone_size: NA
d_call: NA
v_call: TRBV24-1
cdr3_aa: CATSDSLTLNEQFF

clone_size: few
d_call: TRBD2
v_call: TRBV2
cdr3_aa: CASSETSDNEQFF

clone_size: few
d_call: NA
v_call: TRBV29-1
cdr3_aa: CSVERLLGGEQYF

clone_size: many
d_call: NA
v_call: TRBV27
cdr3_aa: CASRRTAGFETQYF

clone_size: NA
d_call: NA
v_call: TRBV7-3
cdr3_aa: CASSFYEGPQFF